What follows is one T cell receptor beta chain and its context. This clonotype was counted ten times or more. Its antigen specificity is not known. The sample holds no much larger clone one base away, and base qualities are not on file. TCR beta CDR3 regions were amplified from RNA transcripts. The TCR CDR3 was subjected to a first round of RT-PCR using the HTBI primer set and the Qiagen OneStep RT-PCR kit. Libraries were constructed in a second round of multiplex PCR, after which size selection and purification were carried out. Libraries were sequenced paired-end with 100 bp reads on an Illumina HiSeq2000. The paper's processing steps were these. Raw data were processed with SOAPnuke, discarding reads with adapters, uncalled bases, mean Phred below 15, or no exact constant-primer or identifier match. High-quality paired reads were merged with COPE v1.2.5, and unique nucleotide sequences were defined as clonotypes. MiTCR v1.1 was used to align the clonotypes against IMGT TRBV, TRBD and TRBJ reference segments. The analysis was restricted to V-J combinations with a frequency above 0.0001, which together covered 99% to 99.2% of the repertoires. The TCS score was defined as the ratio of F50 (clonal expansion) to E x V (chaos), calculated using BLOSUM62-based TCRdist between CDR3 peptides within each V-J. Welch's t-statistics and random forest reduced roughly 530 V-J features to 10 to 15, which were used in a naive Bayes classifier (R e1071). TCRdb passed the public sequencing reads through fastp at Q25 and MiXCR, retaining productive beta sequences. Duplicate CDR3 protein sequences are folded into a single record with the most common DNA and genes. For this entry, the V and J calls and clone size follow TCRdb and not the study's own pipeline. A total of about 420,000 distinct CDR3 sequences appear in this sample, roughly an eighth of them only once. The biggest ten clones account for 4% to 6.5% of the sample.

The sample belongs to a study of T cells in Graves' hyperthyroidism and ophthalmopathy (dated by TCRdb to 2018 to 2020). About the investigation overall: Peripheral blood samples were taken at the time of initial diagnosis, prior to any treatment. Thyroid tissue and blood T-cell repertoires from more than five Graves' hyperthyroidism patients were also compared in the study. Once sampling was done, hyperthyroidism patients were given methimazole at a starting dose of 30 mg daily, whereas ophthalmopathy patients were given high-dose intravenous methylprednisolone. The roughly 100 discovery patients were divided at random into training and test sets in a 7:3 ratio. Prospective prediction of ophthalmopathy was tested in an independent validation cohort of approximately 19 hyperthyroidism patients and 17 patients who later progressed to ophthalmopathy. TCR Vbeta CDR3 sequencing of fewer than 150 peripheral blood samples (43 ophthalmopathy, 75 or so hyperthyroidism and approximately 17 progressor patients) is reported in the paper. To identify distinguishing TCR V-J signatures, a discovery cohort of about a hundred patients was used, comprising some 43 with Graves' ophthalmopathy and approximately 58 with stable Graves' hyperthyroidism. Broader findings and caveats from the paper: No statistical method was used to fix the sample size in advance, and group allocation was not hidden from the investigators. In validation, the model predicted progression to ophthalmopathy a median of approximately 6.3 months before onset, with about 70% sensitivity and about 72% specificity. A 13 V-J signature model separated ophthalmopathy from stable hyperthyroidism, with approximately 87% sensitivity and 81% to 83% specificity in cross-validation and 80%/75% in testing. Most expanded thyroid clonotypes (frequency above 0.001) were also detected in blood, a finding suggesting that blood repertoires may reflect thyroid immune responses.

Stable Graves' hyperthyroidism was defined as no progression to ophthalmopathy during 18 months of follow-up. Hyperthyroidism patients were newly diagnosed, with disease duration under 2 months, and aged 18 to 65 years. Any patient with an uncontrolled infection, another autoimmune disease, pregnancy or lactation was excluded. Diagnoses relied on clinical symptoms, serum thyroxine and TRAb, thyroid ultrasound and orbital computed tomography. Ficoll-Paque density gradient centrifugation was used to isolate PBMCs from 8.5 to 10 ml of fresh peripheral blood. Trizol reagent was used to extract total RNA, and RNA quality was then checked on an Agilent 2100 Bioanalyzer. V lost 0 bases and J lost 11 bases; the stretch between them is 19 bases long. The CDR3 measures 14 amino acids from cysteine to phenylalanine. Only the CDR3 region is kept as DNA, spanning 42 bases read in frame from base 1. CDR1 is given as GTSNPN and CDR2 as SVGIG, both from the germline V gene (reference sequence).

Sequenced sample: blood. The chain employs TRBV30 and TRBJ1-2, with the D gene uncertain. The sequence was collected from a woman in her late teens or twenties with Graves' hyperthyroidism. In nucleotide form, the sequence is TGTGCCTGGAGTGTATCGACGCGCATAGGAGGATACACCTTC. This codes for CAWSVSTRIGGYTF.